This TCR beta chain was obtained from a study of cytomegalovirus exposure and HLA in healthy donors. Remarks on this clone: Its target is unknown.

Per the germline V gene, CDR1 is SGHNT and CDR2 is YYREEE (reference sequence). With V trimmed by 3 bases and J by 6 bases, 4 bases remained unmatched. The CDR3 consists of 13 residues. General study points: Cytomegalovirus-associated TCR beta chains were listed, numbering some 170. Reported performance of the classifier showed diagnosis of cytomegalovirus status with high specificity and sensitivity.

Primers: 60 Vbeta forward and 13 Jbeta reverse. Per the authors' pipeline: As a later analysis found, there were approximately 80 million unique TCR beta chains, of which roughly 11 million were shared. The table came from immunoSEQ multiplex PCR; TCRdb's copy has only in-frame clones and leaves some out. D and trimming were read from the DNA, whereas the V and J calls and clone size are those reported in that table. The sample holds 89,000 or so clones, around 77% seen once. This chain links TRBV5-4 with TRBJ1-1; 8 bases align to TRBD1. The sequencing sample was made of PBMCs. The clonotype was recovered from a boy aged 5-17 years in good health and CMV-seronegative. The CDR3 coding sequence is TGTGCCAGCAGCTACGGGACAGGCGCTGAAGCTTTCTTT. This encodes CASSYGTGAEAFF.